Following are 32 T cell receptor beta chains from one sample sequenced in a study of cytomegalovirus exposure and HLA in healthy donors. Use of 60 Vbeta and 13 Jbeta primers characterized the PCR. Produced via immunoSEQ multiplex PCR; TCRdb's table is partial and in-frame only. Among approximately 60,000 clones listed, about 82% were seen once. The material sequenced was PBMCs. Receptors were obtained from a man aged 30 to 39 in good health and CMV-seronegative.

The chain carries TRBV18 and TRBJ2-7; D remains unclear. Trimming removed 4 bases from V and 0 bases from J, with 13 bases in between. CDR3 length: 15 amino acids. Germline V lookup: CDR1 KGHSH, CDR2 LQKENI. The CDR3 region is CASSLSAAASYEQYF. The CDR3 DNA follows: TGTGCCAGCTCACTTTCGGCGGCGGCCTCCTACGAGCAGTACTTC.

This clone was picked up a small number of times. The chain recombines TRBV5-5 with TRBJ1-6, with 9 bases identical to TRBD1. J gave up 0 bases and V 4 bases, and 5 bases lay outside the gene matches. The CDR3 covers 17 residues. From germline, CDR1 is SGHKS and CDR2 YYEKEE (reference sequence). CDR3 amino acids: CASSPGTGSSYNSPLHF. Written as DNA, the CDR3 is TGTGCCAGCAGCCCCGGGACAGGGAGCTCCTATAATTCACCCCTCCACTTT.

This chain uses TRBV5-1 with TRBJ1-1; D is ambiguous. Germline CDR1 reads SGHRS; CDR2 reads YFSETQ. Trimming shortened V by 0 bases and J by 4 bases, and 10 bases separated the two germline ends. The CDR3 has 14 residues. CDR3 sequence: CASSLGVLFTEAFF. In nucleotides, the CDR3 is TGCGCCAGCAGCTTGGGAGTCTTGTTCACTGAAGCTTTCTTT.

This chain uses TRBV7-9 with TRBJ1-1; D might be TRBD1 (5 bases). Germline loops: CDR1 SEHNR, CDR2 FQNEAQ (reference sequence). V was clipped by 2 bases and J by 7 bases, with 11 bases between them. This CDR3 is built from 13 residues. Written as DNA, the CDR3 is TGTGCCAGCAGCTTACAGGGAGGGATTGAAGCTTTCTTT. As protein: CASSLQGGIEAFF.

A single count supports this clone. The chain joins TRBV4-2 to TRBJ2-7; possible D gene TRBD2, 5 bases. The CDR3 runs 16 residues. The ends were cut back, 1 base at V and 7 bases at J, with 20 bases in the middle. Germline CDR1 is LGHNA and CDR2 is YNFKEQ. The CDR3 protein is CASSQGVRPNSGEQYF. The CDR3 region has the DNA TGTGCCAGCAGCCAAGGAGTAAGACCAAACTCGGGGGAGCAGTACTTC.

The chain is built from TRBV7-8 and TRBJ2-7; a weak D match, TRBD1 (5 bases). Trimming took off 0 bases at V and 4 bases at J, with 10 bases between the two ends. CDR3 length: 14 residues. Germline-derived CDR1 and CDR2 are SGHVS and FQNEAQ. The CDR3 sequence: CASSLAPGPYEQYF. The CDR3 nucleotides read TGTGCCAGCAGCTTAGCCCCAGGGCCTTACGAGCAGTACTTC.

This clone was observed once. CDR3 in amino acids: CASSESGGNQPQHF. The CDR3 DNA is TGCGCCAGCAGTGAGTCAGGGGGCAATCAGCCCCAGCATTTT. The chain recombines TRBV10-2 with TRBJ1-5, with a possible D match to TRBD1 (5 bases). The CDR3 runs to 14 residues. In germline, CDR1 is WSHSY, CDR2 SAAADI. V dropped 0 bases and J dropped 2 bases, with 5 bases sitting between them.

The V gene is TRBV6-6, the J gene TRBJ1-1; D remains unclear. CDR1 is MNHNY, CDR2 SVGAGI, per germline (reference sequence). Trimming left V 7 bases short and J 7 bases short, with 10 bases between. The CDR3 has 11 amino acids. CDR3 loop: CASNNRGEAFF. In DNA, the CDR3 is TGTGCCAGCAACAACCGGGGTGAAGCTTTCTTT.

The CDR3 DNA sequence: TGTGCCAGCTCACGACTTAGCGGGGGAATTTCTGATACGCAGTATTTT. This sequence encodes CASSRLSGGISDTQYF. The gene calls are TRBV19 and TRBJ2-3; 9 bases map to TRBD2. CDR1 and CDR2 (germline): LNHDA, SQIVND (reference sequence). The CDR3 loop spans 16 amino acids. The V segment lost 9 bases and the J segment 6 bases; nucleotides outside the gene matches: 16.

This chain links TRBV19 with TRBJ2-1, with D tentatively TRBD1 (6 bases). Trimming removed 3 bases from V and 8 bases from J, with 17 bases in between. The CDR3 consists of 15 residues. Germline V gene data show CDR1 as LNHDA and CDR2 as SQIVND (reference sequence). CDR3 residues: CASSIQGFKRYEQFF. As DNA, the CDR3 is TGTGCCAGTAGTATTCAGGGGTTCAAGAGGTATGAGCAGTTCTTC.

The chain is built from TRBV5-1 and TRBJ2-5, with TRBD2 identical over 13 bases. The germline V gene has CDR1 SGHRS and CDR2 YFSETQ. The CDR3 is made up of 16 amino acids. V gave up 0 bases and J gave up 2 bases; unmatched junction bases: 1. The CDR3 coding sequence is TGCGCCAGCAGCTTGGGGGGACTAGCGGGACAAGAGACCCAGTACTTC. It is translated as CASSLGGLAGQETQYF. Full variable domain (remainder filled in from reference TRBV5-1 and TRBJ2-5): KAGVTQTPRYLIKTRGQQVTLSCSPISGHRSVSWYQQTPGQGLQFLFEYFSETQRNKGNFPGRFSGRQFSNSRSEMNVSTLELGDSALYLCASSLGGLAGQETQYFGPGTRLLVL.

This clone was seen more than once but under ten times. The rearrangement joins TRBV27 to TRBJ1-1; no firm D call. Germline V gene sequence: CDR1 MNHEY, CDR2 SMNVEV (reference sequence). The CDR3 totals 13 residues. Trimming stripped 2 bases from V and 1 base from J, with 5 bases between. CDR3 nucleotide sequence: TGTGCCAGCAGTTTAAGACAGAACACTGAAGCTTTCTTT. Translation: CASSLRQNTEAFF.

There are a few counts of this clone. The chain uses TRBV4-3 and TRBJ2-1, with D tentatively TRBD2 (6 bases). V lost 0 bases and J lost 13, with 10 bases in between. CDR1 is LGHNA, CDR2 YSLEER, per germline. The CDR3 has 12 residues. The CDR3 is CASSQDGGKQFF. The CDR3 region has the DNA TGCGCCAGCAGCCAAGATGGAGGGAAACAGTTCTTC.

The CDR3 DNA reads as TGTGCCAGCAGCGTAGCTCGATCCATCACGCCGGCTGAAGCTTTCTTT. Translated: CASSVARSITPAEAFF. The rearrangement uses TRBV9 and TRBJ1-1; D is undetermined. Germline CDR1 SGDLS, CDR2 YYNGEE. CDR3 length equals 16 residues. The ends were cut back, 0 bases at V and 6 bases at J, with 18 bases in the middle.

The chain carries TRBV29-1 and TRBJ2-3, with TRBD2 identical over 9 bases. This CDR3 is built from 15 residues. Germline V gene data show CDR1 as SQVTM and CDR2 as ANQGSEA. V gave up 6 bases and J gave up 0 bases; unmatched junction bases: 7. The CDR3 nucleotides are TGCAGCGTCAGTCCGACTAGCGGTAGCACAGATACGCAGTATTTT. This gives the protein CSVSPTSGSTDTQYF.

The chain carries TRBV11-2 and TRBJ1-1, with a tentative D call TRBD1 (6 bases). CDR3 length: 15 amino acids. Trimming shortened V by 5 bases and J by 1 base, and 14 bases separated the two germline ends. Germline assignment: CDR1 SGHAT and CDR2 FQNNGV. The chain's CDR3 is CASSPWTVTNTEAFF. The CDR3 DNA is TGTGCCAGCAGCCCTTGGACAGTAACGAACACTGAAGCTTTCTTT.

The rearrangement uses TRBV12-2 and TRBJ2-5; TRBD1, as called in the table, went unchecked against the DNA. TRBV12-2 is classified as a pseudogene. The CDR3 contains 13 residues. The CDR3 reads CASRFGRGETQYF. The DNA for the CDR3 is TGTGCAAGTCGCTTCGGAAGGGGGGAGACCCAGTACTTC.

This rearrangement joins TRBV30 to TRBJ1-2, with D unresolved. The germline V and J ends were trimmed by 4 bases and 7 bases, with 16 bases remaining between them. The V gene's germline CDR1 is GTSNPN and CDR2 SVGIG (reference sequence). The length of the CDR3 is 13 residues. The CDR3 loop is CAWNHQVSRGYTF. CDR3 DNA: TGTGCCTGGAACCACCAGGTGAGCCGTGGCTACACCTTC.

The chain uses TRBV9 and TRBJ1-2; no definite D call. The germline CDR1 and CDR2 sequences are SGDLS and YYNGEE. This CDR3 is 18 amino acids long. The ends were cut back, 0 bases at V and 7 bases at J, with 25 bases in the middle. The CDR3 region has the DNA TGTGCCAGCAGCGTAGGGCTAAGAGGCCCCACGGGATGGGGTGGCTACACCTTC. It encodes CASSVGLRGPTGWGGYTF.

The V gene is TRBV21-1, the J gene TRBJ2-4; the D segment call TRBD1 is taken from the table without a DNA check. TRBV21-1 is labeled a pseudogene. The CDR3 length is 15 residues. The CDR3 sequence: CASSKATPGFDIQYF. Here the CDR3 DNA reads TGTGCCAGCAGCAAAGCGACACCAGGGTTTGACATTCAGTACTTC.

In nucleotides, the CDR3 is TGTGCCAGCAGTTTATCGTTAAATGCGCAGGGGGATGGCTACACCTTC. This sequence encodes CASSLSLNAQGDGYTF. This chain connects TRBV27 to TRBJ1-2; TRBD1 aligns across 7 bases. The CDR3 is made up of 16 amino acids. The V gene's germline CDR1 is MNHEY and CDR2 SMNVEV (reference sequence). Losses at the gene ends were 0 bases for V and 6 bases for J; bases not matched to a gene: 10.

CDR3 protein: CSVDGQIYNEQFF. CDR3 coding DNA: TGCAGCGTTGATGGGCAGATTTACAATGAGCAGTTCTTC. The chain uses TRBV29-1 and TRBJ2-1, with D hard to call. The V gene lost 3 bases and the J gene lost 4 bases, with 10 bases spanning the gap. Germline V gene sequence: CDR1 SQVTM, CDR2 ANQGSEA. CDR3 size: 13 residues.

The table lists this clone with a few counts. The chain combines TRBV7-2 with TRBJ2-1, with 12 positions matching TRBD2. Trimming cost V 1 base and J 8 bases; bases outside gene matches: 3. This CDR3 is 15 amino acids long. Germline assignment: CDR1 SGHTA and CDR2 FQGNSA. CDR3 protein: CASSLGLAGAHEQFF. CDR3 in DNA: TGTGCCAGCAGCTTAGGACTAGCGGGAGCCCATGAGCAGTTCTTC. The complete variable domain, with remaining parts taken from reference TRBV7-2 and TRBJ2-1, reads GAGVSQSPSNKVTEKGKDVELRCDPISGHTALYWYRQSLGQGLEFLIYFQGNSAPDKSGLPSDRFSAERTGGSVSTLTIQRTQQEDSAVYLCASSLGLAGAHEQFFGPGTRLTVL.

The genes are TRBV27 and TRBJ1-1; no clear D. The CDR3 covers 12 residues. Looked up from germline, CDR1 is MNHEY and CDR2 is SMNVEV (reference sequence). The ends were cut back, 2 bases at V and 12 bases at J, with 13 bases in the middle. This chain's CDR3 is CASSLPGLPPFF. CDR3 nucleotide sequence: TGTGCCAGCAGTTTACCAGGTTTGCCACCTTTCTTT.

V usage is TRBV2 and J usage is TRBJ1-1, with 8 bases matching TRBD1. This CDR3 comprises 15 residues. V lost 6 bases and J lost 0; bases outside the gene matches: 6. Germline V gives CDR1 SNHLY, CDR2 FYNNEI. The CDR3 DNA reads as TGTGCCAGCAGGACCTCGGACAGGGTGAACACTGAAGCTTTCTTT. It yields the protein CASRTSDRVNTEAFF.

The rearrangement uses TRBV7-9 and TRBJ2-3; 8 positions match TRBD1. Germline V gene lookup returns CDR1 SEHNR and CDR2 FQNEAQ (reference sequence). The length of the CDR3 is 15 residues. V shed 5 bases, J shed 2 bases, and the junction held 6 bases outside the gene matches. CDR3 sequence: CASSPPGGPTDTQYF. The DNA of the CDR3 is TGTGCCAGCAGCCCGCCAGGGGGCCCCACAGATACGCAGTATTTT.

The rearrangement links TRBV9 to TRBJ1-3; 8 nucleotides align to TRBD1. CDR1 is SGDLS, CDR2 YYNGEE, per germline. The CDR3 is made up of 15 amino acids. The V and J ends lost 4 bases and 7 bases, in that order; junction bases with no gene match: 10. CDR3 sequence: CASSTDGQGGNTIYF. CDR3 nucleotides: TGTGCCAGCAGCACCGACGGACAGGGTGGTAACACCATATATTTT.

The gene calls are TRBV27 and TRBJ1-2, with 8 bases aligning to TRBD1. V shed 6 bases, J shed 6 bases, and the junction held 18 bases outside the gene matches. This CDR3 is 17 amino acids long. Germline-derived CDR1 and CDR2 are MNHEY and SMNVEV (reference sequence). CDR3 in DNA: TGTGCCAGCAGACATACCGGGACAGGTTGGGATTACCATGGCTACACCTTC. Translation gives CASRHTGTGWDYHGYTF.

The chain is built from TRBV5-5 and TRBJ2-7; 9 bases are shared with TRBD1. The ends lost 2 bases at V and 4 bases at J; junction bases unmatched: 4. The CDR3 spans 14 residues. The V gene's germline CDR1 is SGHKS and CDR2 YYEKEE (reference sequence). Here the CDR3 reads CASSLGTGTYEQYF. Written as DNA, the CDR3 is TGTGCCAGCAGCTTAGGGACAGGGACATACGAGCAGTACTTC.

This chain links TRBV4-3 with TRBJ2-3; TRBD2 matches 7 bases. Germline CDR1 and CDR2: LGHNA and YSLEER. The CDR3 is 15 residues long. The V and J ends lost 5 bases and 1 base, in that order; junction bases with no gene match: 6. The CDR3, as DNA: TGCGCCAGCAGCGATGGGGGAGGGGGCACAGATACGCAGTATTTT. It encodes CASSDGGGGTDTQYF.

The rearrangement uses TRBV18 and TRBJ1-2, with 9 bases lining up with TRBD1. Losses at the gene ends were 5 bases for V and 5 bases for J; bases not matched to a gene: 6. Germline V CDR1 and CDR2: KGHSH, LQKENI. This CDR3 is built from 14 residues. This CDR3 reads CASSGDRAWYGYTF. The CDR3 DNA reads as TGTGCCAGCTCAGGGGACAGGGCCTGGTATGGCTACACCTTC.

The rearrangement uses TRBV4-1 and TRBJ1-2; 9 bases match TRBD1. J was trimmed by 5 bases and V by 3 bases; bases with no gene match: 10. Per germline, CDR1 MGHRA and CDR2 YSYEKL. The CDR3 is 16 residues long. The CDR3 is CASSQPHRDRVYGYTF. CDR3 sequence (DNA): TGCGCCAGCAGCCAGCCCCACCGGGACAGGGTGTATGGCTACACCTTC.